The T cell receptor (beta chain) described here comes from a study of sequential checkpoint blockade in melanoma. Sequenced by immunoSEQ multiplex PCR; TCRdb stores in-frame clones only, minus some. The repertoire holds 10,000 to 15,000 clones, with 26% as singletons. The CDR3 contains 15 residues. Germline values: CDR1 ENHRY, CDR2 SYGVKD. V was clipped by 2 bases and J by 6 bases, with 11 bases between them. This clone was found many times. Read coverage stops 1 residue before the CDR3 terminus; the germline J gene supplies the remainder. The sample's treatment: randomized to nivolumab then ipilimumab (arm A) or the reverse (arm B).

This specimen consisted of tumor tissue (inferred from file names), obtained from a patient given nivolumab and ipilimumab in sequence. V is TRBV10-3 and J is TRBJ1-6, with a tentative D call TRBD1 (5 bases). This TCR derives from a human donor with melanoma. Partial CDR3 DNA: TGTGCCATCAGTGAGCAGGGATCCGGTAATTCACCCCTCCAC. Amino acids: CAISEQGSGNSPLH. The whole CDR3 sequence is CAISEQGSGNSPLHF.